One TCR beta chain is described in this entry. Its target is not known. Germline CDR1 SGHVS, CDR2 FQNEAQ. V was cut by 5 bases and J by 4 bases, with 12 bases left in between. The CDR3 extends over 13 amino acids. Treatment indicated: roughly 20 received Ad26.COV2.S at low or high dose, single or two shots; several received placebo; per-sample allocation not given. After the first vaccine or placebo injection, samples were drawn on day 63. The data belong to a study of Ad26.COV2.S vaccination and SARS-CoV-2 variants. Study in general: The vaccine Ad26.COV2.S was put into the muscle once, or twice with 56 days between. Whole-study findings and limits: Responses of spike-specific T cells (both CD8+ and CD4+) reportedly showed substantial breadth after vaccination. Participants given vaccine showed non-spike TCR breadth similar to that of placebo recipients.

The protocol was immunoSEQ multiplex PCR, while the TCRdb copy is restricted to in-frame clones and leaves out a portion. This table has about 280,000 clones, around 87% appearing once. The chain is built from TRBV7-8 and TRBJ2-7; D may be TRBD2 (6 bases). This material consisted of peripheral blood, taken in a trial of Ad26.COV2.S vaccine versus placebo. This receptor was taken from a person aged 18-60 years who received the Ad26.COV2.S COVID-19 vaccine or a placebo. The CDR3 DNA reads TGTGCCAGCAGCCAAGCCCGGGAGTACGAGCAGTACTTC. Its protein is CASSQAREYEQYF.